Listed here are 21 T cell receptor beta chains from one sample, sequenced in a study of blood T cells in healthy people across ages. With a J-beta primer mix and a sample-barcoded 5' primer, a second PCR ran about 7 to 12 cycles. TCRdb re-analysed the 5' RACE reads in MiXCR, keeping a single row per CDR3 protein. The profile shows fewer than 1,000,000 distinct CDR3 sequences, around half of them singletons. Sequencing input: blood. Receptor source: an elderly man in good health.

Regarding this clonotype: Mismatch with germline at one junction end may stem from a read error. The chain uses TRBV5-1 and TRBJ2-1, with TRBD1 matching over 11 bases. The CDR3 contains 18 residues. Germline assignment: CDR1 SGHRS and CDR2 YFSETQ. The CDR3 sequence: CASSLAAGQGAVYNERFF. As DNA, the CDR3 is TGCGCCAGCAGCTTGGCCGCTGGACAGGGGGCGGTCTACAATGAGCGGTTCTTC. The full variable domain, in which reference TRBV5-1 and TRBJ2-1 provide the parts outside the CDR3, is KAGVTQTPRYLIKTRGQQVTLSCSPISGHRSVSWYQQTPGQGLQFLFEYFSETQRNKGNFPGRFSGRQFSNSRSEMNVSTLELGDSALYLCASSLAAGQGAVYNERFFGPGTRLTVL.

CDR3 bases: TGTGCCAGCGCCAAGACAGGGACCCGAGAGACCCAGTACTTC. Translation gives CASAKTGTRETQYF. V gene TRBV6-2 or TRBV6-3 combines with J gene TRBJ2-5; TRBD1 agrees at 7 bases. Losses at the gene ends were 8 bases for V and 4 bases for J; bases not matched to a gene: 10. The germline V gene has CDR1 MNHEY and CDR2 SVGEGT. The CDR3 runs 14 residues.

The gene calls are TRBV4-3 and TRBJ2-3; D is unresolved. This CDR3 spans 15 amino acids. The V end was cut by 0 bases, the J end by 5 bases, with 12 bases between. Germline values: CDR1 LGHNA, CDR2 YSLEER. CDR3 DNA: TGCGCCAGCAGCCAAGAGGCTGGGTTGAGAGATACGCAGTATTTT. It specifies CASSQEAGLRDTQYF.

This clonotype has only a few counts. This chain connects TRBV20-1 to TRBJ2-6; no firm D call. Germline-derived CDR1 and CDR2 are DFQATT and SNEGSKA (reference sequence). This CDR3 has 17 residues. V lost 1 base to trimming and J lost 0 bases, with 13 bases between them. The CDR3 coding sequence is TGCAGTGCTAGAGTGGAGACTCCTAGCTCTGGGGCCAACGTCCTGACTTTC. Translation: CSARVETPSSGANVLTF.

The chain uses TRBV29-1 and TRBJ2-1; 10 nucleotides line up with TRBD2. Trimming removed 7 bases from V and 8 bases from J; junction bases left unmatched: 11. The V gene's germline CDR1 is SQVTM and CDR2 ANQGSEA. The CDR3 runs to 14 residues. CDR3 residues: CSALTSGSVHEQFF. For the CDR3, the DNA is TGCAGCGCACTGACTAGCGGGTCTGTTCATGAGCAGTTCTTC.

The rearrangement links TRBV5-1 to TRBJ1-1; 9 bases match TRBD1. CDR1 and CDR2 (germline): SGHRS, YFSETQ. J lost 12 bases, V lost 1 base, and 7 bases had no gene match. The length of the CDR3 is 13 residues. CDR3 in DNA: TGCGCCAGCAGCTTGCCTCGACAGGGGGAGACTTTCTTT. It translates to CASSLPRQGETFF.

The CDR3 loop is CASSLGYGSGNTIYF. The DNA of the CDR3 is TGTGCCAGCAGCTTGGGGTACGGCTCTGGAAACACCATATATTTT. The J gene is TRBJ1-3, the V gene TRBV7-6; D unresolved. The CDR3 length is 15 residues. V dropped 3 bases and J dropped 0 bases, with 9 bases sitting between them. The V gene's germline CDR1 is SGHVS and CDR2 FNYEAQ.

For the CDR3, the DNA is TGTGCCAGCAGCGTAGAACCTACGGCGTTGGCGCCCCAGCATTTT. Translating it yields CASSVEPTALAPQHF. This chain connects TRBV9 to TRBJ1-5; no firm D call. This CDR3 spans 15 amino acids. V gave up 0 bases and J gave up 9 bases, with 16 bases separating them. Germline lookup yields CDR1 SGDLS and CDR2 YYNGEE.

The V and J genes are TRBV13 and TRBJ1-6; TRBD1 matches at 7 bases. Germline CDR1 reads PRHDT; CDR2 reads FYEKMQ (reference sequence). The J segment lost 6 bases and the V segment lost 3 bases, leaving 17 bases of the junction unmatched. CDR3 size: 19 residues. CDR3 amino acids: CASSLSGTEGALSNSPLHF. CDR3 DNA sequence: TGTGCCAGCAGCTTGTCCGGGACGGAGGGGGCTCTTAGTAATTCACCCCTCCACTTT.

This clonotype was seen many times. J is TRBJ2-1 and V is TRBV7-8; no firm D call. The length of the CDR3 is 11 residues. V lost 7 bases and J lost 4, with 5 bases in between. Germline V gene data show CDR1 as SGHVS and CDR2 as FQNEAQ. CDR3 loop: CASTEYNEQFF. In DNA form, the CDR3 reads TGTGCCAGCACCGAGTACAATGAGCAGTTCTTC.

The V gene is TRBV7-2, the J gene TRBJ1-2, with D possibly being TRBD1 (5 bases). This CDR3 has 14 residues. Germline loops: CDR1 SGHTA, CDR2 FQGNSA. Trimming pared 5 bases from V and 4 bases from J, leaving 14 bases between. CDR3: CASSLGRQSYGYTF. The CDR3 DNA reads as TGTGCCAGCAGCCTAGGTAGACAGAGCTATGGCTACACCTTC.

The rearrangement joins TRBV9 to TRBJ2-7, with D possibly being TRBD1 or TRBD2 (5 bases each). CDR3 length: 12 residues. Trimming left V 5 bases short and J 6 bases short, with 12 bases between. CDR1 and CDR2 from the germline V gene are SGDLS and YYNGEE. CDR3 coding DNA: TGTGCCAGCAGTCGCAAGGGGACCGAGCAGTACTTC. This sequence encodes CASSRKGTEQYF.

The count of this clonotype is one. J is TRBJ2-7 and V is TRBV6-2 or TRBV6-3; D gene ambiguous. CDR3 length: 11 residues. In germline, CDR1 is MNHEY, CDR2 SVGEGT. V shed 2 bases and J shed 6 bases, with 5 bases lying between them. As DNA, the CDR3 is TGTGCCAGCAGTTACATTGGCGAGCAGTACTTC. Translated, it gives CASSYIGEQYF.

The chain employs TRBV4-2 and TRBJ2-7; 7 bases fit TRBD2. This CDR3 contains 16 residues. V shed 1 base and J 7 bases; nucleotides not matched to a gene: 13. Per the germline V gene, CDR1 is LGHNA and CDR2 is YNFKEQ. In DNA form, the CDR3 reads TGTGCCAGCAGCCAAGGGTGGGGCGCCGGGACTACAGAGCAGTACTTC. Its translation: CASSQGWGAGTTEQYF.

The chain carries TRBV9 and TRBJ2-3, with 8 bases lining up with TRBD2. This CDR3 comprises 15 residues. The ends lost 1 base at V and 4 bases at J; junction bases unmatched: 5. From germline, CDR1 is SGDLS and CDR2 YYNGEE. CDR3 in amino acids: CASSVLSGSADTQYF. The DNA for the CDR3 is TGTGCCAGCAGCGTATTAAGCGGGAGTGCAGATACGCAGTATTTT.

The genes are TRBV14 and TRBJ2-6; 7 nucleotides match TRBD1. The germline gives CDR1 SGHDN, CDR2 FVKESK. Unmatched junction bases numbered 7, after V lost 3 bases and J lost 2 bases. CDR3 length: 17 residues. CDR3 in DNA: TGTGCCAGCAGCCAGAGACAGGGAATCGCTGGGGCCAACGTCCTGACTTTC. It is translated as CASSQRQGIAGANVLTF.

This clonotype appeared a few times. The chain uses TRBV12-3 or TRBV12-4 and TRBJ2-4; 7 bases agree with TRBD1. The CDR3 is made up of 13 amino acids. Trimming cost V 7 bases and J 6 bases; bases outside gene matches: 6. The chain's CDR3 is CASNTRDRNIQYF. In DNA, the CDR3 is TGTGCCAGCAACACCCGGGACAGAAACATTCAGTACTTC.

Turning to this clonotype: A much larger clonotype is one base distant, so this may be a read error. This rearrangement joins TRBV12-3 or TRBV12-4 to TRBJ2-7, with D perhaps assigned TRBD1 or TRBD2 (6 bases each). The V gene lost 7 bases and the J gene lost 7 bases, with 26 bases spanning the gap. The CDR3 is 16 amino acids. CDR3 bases: TGTGCCAGCACCCGCGACCGGGGGCAATCCTACAATGAGCAGTACTTC. Protein product: CASTRDRGQSYNEQYF.

The J gene is TRBJ2-6, the V gene TRBV7-2, with D maybe TRBD1 (6 bases). V was shortened by 2 bases and J by 1 base, with 12 bases between the two germline ends. From germline, CDR1 is SGHTA and CDR2 FQGNSA. The CDR3 runs to 17 residues. CDR3 bases: TGTGCCAGCAGCTTACCAGTCACAGGGTCTGGGGCCAACGTCCTGACTTTC. Encoded protein: CASSLPVTGSGANVLTF.

V is TRBV27 and J is TRBJ2-7; D is perhaps TRBD1 (5 bases). Germline loops: CDR1 MNHEY, CDR2 SMNVEV (reference sequence). V was clipped by 3 bases and J by 4 bases, with 13 bases between them. The CDR3 is made up of 14 amino acids. CDR3 region: CASSFRAPGYEQYF. In nucleotides, the CDR3 is TGTGCCAGCAGTTTCAGGGCCCCTGGGTACGAGCAGTACTTC.

Points on this clonotype: Mismatch with germline at one junction end may stem from a read error. This chain links TRBV9 with TRBJ2-7; 12 bases are a match to TRBD2. Germline loops: CDR1 SGDLS, CDR2 YYNGEE. The CDR3 has 15 amino acids. Here the CDR3 reads CAGSPRLAGDYEQYF. DNA for the CDR3: TGTGCCGGCAGCCCCCGACTAGCGGGGGACTACGAGCAGTACTTC.